Presented here are 10 T cell receptor beta chains from one specimen sequenced in a study of blood T cell repertoires in COVID-19. Only in-frame clones appear in the TCRdb table, and some are missing; sequencing was by immunoSEQ multiplex PCR. The data contain 140,000 to 150,000 clones, about 80% of them singletons. Sequenced input: peripheral blood. The receptors shown here come from a man between 65 and 85 years old who had recovered from COVID-19.

This sequence joins TRBV4-1 and TRBJ2-3; 7 positions match TRBD2. The CDR3 has 15 amino acids. Looked up from germline, CDR1 is MGHRA and CDR2 is YSYEKL. The ends lost 4 bases at V and 6 bases at J; junction bases unmatched: 10. In DNA, the CDR3 is TGCGCCAGCAGCCTCGGCGGCGGGGGAGGGGATACGCAGTATTTT. It codes for CASSLGGGGGDTQYF.

In DNA form, the CDR3 reads TGTGCCTGGAGTTCAGGGGGCTTGGACGAGCAGTACTTC. Protein sequence: CAWSSGGLDEQYF. The chain has TRBV30 and TRBJ2-7, with 8 bases lining up with TRBD1. The J segment lost 5 bases and the V segment lost 2 bases, leaving 5 bases of the junction unmatched. Germline assignment: CDR1 GTSNPN and CDR2 SVGIG (reference sequence). The CDR3 is 13 residues long.

This CDR3 reads CASSLEGTSGGTGELFF. The CDR3 DNA follows: TGCGCCAGCAGCTTGGAGGGGACTAGCGGAGGCACCGGGGAGCTGTTTTTT. This chain joins TRBV5-1 and TRBJ2-2; 11 bases are a match to TRBD2. The CDR3 is made up of 17 amino acids. V dropped 0 bases and J dropped 4; count of bases not matched to a gene: 5. The germline V gene has CDR1 SGHRS and CDR2 YFSETQ.

This clone was seen just once. This chain connects TRBV2 to TRBJ2-1; 8 nucleotides line up with TRBD2. V was pared by 2 bases and J by 6 bases, with 12 bases of the junction left unmatched. The CDR3 runs 17 residues. Germline V gives CDR1 SNHLY, CDR2 FYNNEI. Here the CDR3 reads CASSEWAGGGNGNEQFF. CDR3 DNA sequence: TGTGCCAGCAGTGAATGGGCGGGAGGTGGTAATGGCAATGAGCAGTTCTTC.

The chain employs TRBV3-1 (or the pseudogene TRBV3-2) and TRBJ1-1; possible D gene TRBD1, 5 bases. Germline V CDR1 and CDR2: LGHDT, YNNKEL (reference sequence). The CDR3 spans 15 residues. The V gene lost 3 bases and the J gene lost 8 bases, with 19 bases spanning the gap. The CDR3 loop reads CASSHFAGTASEAFF. CDR3 bases: TGTGCCAGCAGCCATTTCGCGGGGACGGCCTCCGAAGCTTTCTTT.

The V and J genes are TRBV12-5 and TRBJ2-5, with D possibly TRBD2 on 5 matching bases. Trimming cost V 0 bases and J 0 bases, with 14 bases left between them. CDR1 LGHNT and CDR2 FRNRAP come from the germline V gene. The CDR3 is made up of 17 amino acids. The CDR3 loop is CASGLVVGVPYQETQYF. DNA for the CDR3: TGTGCTAGTGGTTTGGTAGTGGGAGTCCCCTACCAAGAGACCCAGTACTTC. The full variable domain, rest sourced from reference TRBV12-5 and TRBJ2-5, is DARVTQTPRHKVTEMGQEVTMRCQPILGHNTVFWYRQTMMQGLELLAYFRNRAPLDDSGMPKDRFSAEMPDATLATLKIQPSEPRDSAVYFCASGLVVGVPYQETQYFGPGTRLLVL.

The gene calls are TRBV30 and TRBJ2-5; tentative D call: TRBD2 (5 bases). Trimming left V 1 base short and J 4 bases short, with 22 bases between. CDR3 size: 17 residues. CDR1 GTSNPN and CDR2 SVGIG come from the germline V gene (reference sequence). Here the CDR3 reads CAWSGLAAGRAGETQYF. CDR3 nucleotides: TGTGCCTGGAGTGGGTTAGCAGCAGGAAGGGCGGGAGAGACCCAGTACTTC.

The chain employs TRBV29-1 and TRBJ2-1, with D unresolved. The ends were cut back, 7 bases at V and 0 bases at J, with 13 bases in the middle. This CDR3 is 14 amino acids long. Germline CDR1 SQVTM, CDR2 ANQGSEA. The CDR3 here is CSGVTTSSYNEQFF. CDR3 nucleotides: TGCAGCGGCGTCACTACAAGCTCCTACAATGAGCAGTTCTTC.

This clone was observed a few times. The chain employs TRBV5-5 and TRBJ1-2, with TRBD1 matching over 8 bases. Losses at the gene ends were 2 bases for V and 1 base for J; bases not matched to a gene: 4. From germline, CDR1 is SGHKS and CDR2 YYEKEE (reference sequence). The CDR3 loop spans 15 amino acids. Written as DNA, the CDR3 is TGTGCCAGCAGCTTCGGACAGGGTAATAACTATGGCTACACCTTC. This sequence encodes CASSFGQGNNYGYTF.

The chain couples TRBV7-6 to TRBJ2-7, with D perhaps matching TRBD1 (6 bases). CDR1 and CDR2 (germline): SGHVS, FNYEAQ. This CDR3 is built from 14 residues. The V end was cut by 4 bases, the J end by 4 bases, with 14 bases between. CDR3 protein: CASSSIDRPYEQYF. The CDR3 DNA is TGTGCCAGCAGCTCAATCGACAGGCCATACGAGCAGTACTTC.